This T cell receptor (beta chain) was recovered during a study of blood T cell repertoires in COVID-19 (dated by TCRdb to the early 2020s). Background for the entire study: Collaborator samples came from the United States, Italy and Spain and covered acute and convalescent phases of COVID-19. The prospective study material was composed of cDNA or gDNA derived from T cells, B-cell-depleted T cells, or PBMCs. A de-identified subject ID, COVID-19 status, age in years and sex were almost always included in the sample metadata. Samples came from the ongoing ImmuneRACE study (first 160 participants) plus 1,254 subjects from 6 global collaborators. Where available, HLA class I and class II types were obtained from metadata supplied by the sample provider rather than from assay-based typing. The dataset comprised deeply sampled blood TCRbeta repertoires from subjects exposed to, actively infected with, or recovered from COVID-19. The repertoires were made available in a free public database intended to serve as a resource for research on the immune response to SARS-CoV-2.

On this clone: Its antigen target is currently unknown. There are no base qualities to consult, and no much larger clone falls within one base.

In the germline V gene, CDR1 corresponds to SQVTM and CDR2 to ANQGSEA. Inclusive of the bounding cysteine and phenylalanine, the CDR3 is 13 residues long. CDR3 DNA only is kept here, 39 bases in frame from base 1. V is cut back by 5 bases and J by 6 bases, with 7 bases in the junction unmatched. Collaborating institutions collected whole blood in K2EDTA tubes following their own protocols. For TCRbeta analysis, collaborator samples were shipped as frozen whole blood, as isolated PBMCs, or as DNA extracted from either sample type. TCRbeta CDR3 regions were amplified from genomic DNA by means of the immunoSEQ Assay, a bias-controlled multiplex PCR. The paper's data handling went like this. The number of nucleated cells in each sample was estimated by amplification of reference gene primers within the assay. To quantify the absolute abundance of each unique TCRbeta CDR3 rearrangement, sequence reads were collapsed and filtered. For each sample, productive Simpson clonality was calculated by taking the square root of Simpson's diversity index across productive rearrangements. In its TCRdb copy, this immuneACCESS table keeps in-frame sequences only and misses some clones. Where compared with another copy, unresolved V genes explain less than half of these, and the others have no known cause. V, J and clone size are taken as reported in that table, and D and trimming were inferred from the DNA itself. The sample profile shows about 84,000 clones; 83% of them were found once. Of the sample, 30% to 45% falls within the top ten clones.

Results the study describes overall, beyond this receptor: The quantity of clinical and demographic metadata differed by source and by participant and was supplied without curation.

The sequencing sample was made of peripheral blood. Recombination linked TRBV29-1 to TRBJ2-3; TRBD2 matches 8 bases in the middle. This TCR came from an elderly man with active or convalescent COVID-19. The DNA sequence is as follows: TGCAGCGTTCAGGACCGGGGGGGGGATACGCAGTATTTT. Protein translation: CSVQDRGGDTQYF.